This entry concerns a single T cell receptor (beta chain). Study members were between roughly 18 and 100 years old and lived in approximately 25 US regions. The sample belongs to a study of blood T cell repertoires in COVID-19. Study information: From the United States, Italy and Spain came samples of acute and convalescent COVID-19. From T cells, B-cell-depleted T cells, or PBMCs came the material, which was cDNA or gDNA.

V was shortened by 3 bases and J by 11 bases, with 7 bases between the two germline ends. The CDR3 is made up of 9 amino acids. CDR1 is DFQATT, CDR2 SNEGSKA, per germline (reference sequence). The assay was immunoSEQ multiplex PCR, and TCRdb's table has in-frame clones only and misses some. The data show fewer than 350,000 clones, around 85% seen once. The receptor was isolated from a man aged 30 to 39 who had recovered from COVID-19. The sample consisted of PBMCs or T cells enriched from blood (not recorded which). The chain carries TRBV20-1 and TRBJ1-1; D gene ambiguous. CDR3 loop: CSASRGAFF. CDR3 coding DNA: TGCAGTGCTAGTCGCGGCGCTTTCTTT.